This TCR beta chain was observed in a study of technical replicates of blood from several donors. Measured with immunoSEQ multiplex PCR; TCRdb has only the in-frame clones, and not every one. The sample includes roughly 70,000 clones, approximately 94% of them seen just once. V shed 3 bases and J 0 bases; nucleotides not matched to a gene: 13. The CDR3 is 20 residues long. Germline V gives CDR1 KGHSH, CDR2 LQKENI. The sample taken for sequencing was T cells isolated from PBMCs. This receptor was identified in a human donor in good health. The chain is built from TRBV18 and TRBJ2-2; 10 positions agree with TRBD2. The CDR3 loop reads CASSPILAGGPKANTGELFF. CDR3 DNA sequence: TGTGCCAGCTCACCTATTTTAGCGGGAGGCCCGAAAGCGAACACCGGGGAGCTGTTTTTT.